The rows below give T cell receptor beta chains drawn from one sample of a study of blood T cell repertoires in COVID-19. Using immunoSEQ multiplex PCR, the repertoire was profiled, and TCRdb retains in-frame clones only, with some absent. In the table there are 70,000 or so clones, roughly 77% of which are singletons. Material for sequencing was peripheral blood. The origin of the receptors is a woman aged 70-85 years with acute or convalescent COVID-19. Both conserved end residues are part of each CDR3. Each record gives: V gene, J gene, CDR3 protein.

V gene: TRBV9
J gene: TRBJ2-3
CDR3 protein: CASSELAGLTDTQYF

V gene: TRBV18
J gene: TRBJ2-1
CDR3 protein: CASSQQGYEQFF

V gene: TRBV3-1/TRBV3-2
J gene: TRBJ2-7
CDR3 protein: CASTQQGLSYEQYF

V gene: TRBV19
J gene: TRBJ1-3
CDR3 protein: CASTNRRRAETGNTIYF

V gene: TRBV5-6
J gene: TRBJ1-5
CDR3 protein: CASSRGQSSNQPQHF

V gene: TRBV19
J gene: TRBJ1-1
CDR3 protein: CASSIDLSRGTAVTEAFF

V gene: TRBV5-8
J gene: TRBJ2-1
CDR3 protein: CASSLRTGTGIYNEQFF

V gene: TRBV7-9
J gene: TRBJ1-5
CDR3 protein: CASSLMAGNQPQHF

V gene: TRBV6-1
J gene: TRBJ1-5
CDR3 protein: CASSDAGTGNQPQHF

V gene: TRBV15
J gene: TRBJ2-1
CDR3 protein: CATRGTIGNEQFF

V gene: TRBV29-1
J gene: TRBJ2-7
CDR3 protein: CSVRAGVGYEQYF

V gene: TRBV27
J gene: TRBJ2-5
CDR3 protein: CASRGVFKGFSETQYF

V gene: TRBV7-2
J gene: TRBJ1-3
CDR3 protein: CASSFGTGNTIYF

V gene: TRBV4-1
J gene: TRBJ1-5
CDR3 protein: CASSPFQGSQPQHF

V gene: TRBV10-1
J gene: TRBJ1-3
CDR3 protein: CASPIPGGQTHSGNTIYF

V gene: TRBV19
J gene: TRBJ1-5
CDR3 protein: CASSSRGRGGNQPQHF

V gene: TRBV12-5
J gene: TRBJ1-2
CDR3 protein: CASGFPFGGRMTDGYTF

V gene: TRBV19
J gene: TRBJ1-2
CDR3 protein: CASSIGVDRPYGYTF

V gene: TRBV24-1
J gene: TRBJ1-2
CDR3 protein: CATSDSRQNGYTF

V gene: TRBV5-4
J gene: TRBJ1-1
CDR3 protein: CASSLAGMRDTEAFF

V gene: TRBV3-1/TRBV3-2
J gene: TRBJ1-6
CDR3 protein: CASSPGHLNSPLHF

V gene: TRBV4-1
J gene: TRBJ2-3
CDR3 protein: CASSQEGRGVLDTQYF

V gene: TRBV4-3
J gene: TRBJ2-7
CDR3 protein: CASSQGSGSGYEQYF

V gene: TRBV18
J gene: TRBJ2-3
CDR3 protein: CASSPPIRDTQYF

V gene: TRBV6-5
J gene: TRBJ1-6
CDR3 protein: CASSIDRVRSPLHF

V gene: TRBV12-3/TRBV12-4
J gene: TRBJ1-1
CDR3 protein: CASSLARGTEAFF

V gene: TRBV29-1
J gene: TRBJ1-3
CDR3 protein: CSAEWRRRTGNTIYF

V gene: TRBV5-4
J gene: TRBJ1-2
CDR3 protein: CASSPDRVYGYTF

V gene: TRBV28
J gene: TRBJ1-5
CDR3 protein: CASSLLGGANSNQPQHF

V gene: TRBV7-2
J gene: TRBJ2-7
CDR3 protein: CASSLYGQGIYEQYF

V gene: TRBV5-1
J gene: TRBJ2-1
CDR3 protein: CASSAGLAGVNEQFF

V gene: TRBV6-4
J gene: TRBJ1-3
CDR3 protein: CASSDSIDSGNTIYF

V gene: TRBV7-8
J gene: TRBJ1-4
CDR3 protein: CASSLVPPGPNEKLFF

V gene: TRBV11-3
J gene: TRBJ2-1
CDR3 protein: CASSLALAGSDNEQFF

V gene: TRBV7-3
J gene: TRBJ2-1
CDR3 protein: CASSLEHAYNEQFF

V gene: TRBV11-1
J gene: TRBJ1-1
CDR3 protein: CASSLDRATEAFF

V gene: TRBV18
J gene: TRBJ2-5
CDR3 protein: CASSSGGTQYF

V gene: TRBV10-3
J gene: TRBJ1-6
CDR3 protein: CASGGEGESPLHF

V gene: TRBV28
J gene: TRBJ1-3
CDR3 protein: CASSPNRLSSGNTIYF

V gene: TRBV2
J gene: TRBJ1-2
CDR3 protein: CASSRAGGQGYTF

V gene: TRBV5-8
J gene: TRBJ2-1
CDR3 protein: CASSLGQGIYNEQFF

V gene: TRBV27
J gene: TRBJ2-2
CDR3 protein: CASSLAQGYSGELFF

V gene: TRBV5-4
J gene: TRBJ1-1
CDR3 protein: CASSSGQGYTEAFF

V gene: TRBV5-1
J gene: TRBJ1-2
CDR3 protein: CASSLSGQGDNYGYTF